The 5 T cell receptor beta chains below were found in one sample sequenced in a study of cytomegalovirus exposure and HLA in healthy donors (dated by TCRdb to about 2017). Library preparation was by the immunoSEQ multiplex PCR assay. For the multiplex PCR, a mixture combining 60 forward primers for TCR Vbeta segments and 13 reverse primers for TCR Jbeta segments was used. In its TCRdb copy, this immuneACCESS table keeps in-frame sequences only and misses some clones. Where compared with another copy, unresolved V genes explain less than half of these, and the others have no known cause. The sample table records about 100,000 clones; around two thirds of these occur just once. The ten largest clonotypes hold 11% to 15% of the sample. Sequences were obtained from PBMCs. Receptors originate from a middle-aged woman in good health and CMV-seropositive.

This chain links TRBV30 with TRBJ1-5; perhaps TRBD1 as D (6 bases). The CDR3 runs 13 residues. V dropped 2 bases and J dropped 4 bases, with 9 bases sitting between them. Germline V lookup: CDR1 GTSNPN, CDR2 SVGIG (reference sequence). CDR3: CAWSTGPNQPQHF. The CDR3 nucleotides read TGTGCCTGGAGTACAGGGCCGAATCAGCCCCAGCATTTT.

V and J are TRBV18 and TRBJ1-1; TRBD1 agrees at 8 bases. The CDR3 runs 18 residues. The V gene's germline CDR1 is KGHSH and CDR2 LQKENI. V lost 6 bases, J lost 1 base, and 16 bases stayed unmatched. The CDR3 region has the DNA TGTGCCAGCTCTCCCGAGGCAGGGGGCCCGATCTCGAACACTGAAGCTTTCTTT. It translates to CASSPEAGGPISNTEAFF.

V usage is TRBV19 and J usage is TRBJ2-2, with 7 bases identical to TRBD1. The CDR3 is 15 amino acids. The junction had 9 bases not matched to a gene; V was cut back by 3 bases and J by 8 bases. The germline V gene encodes CDR1 LNHDA and CDR2 SQIVND (reference sequence). The chain's CDR3 is CASSIDRAKRGELFF. Written as DNA, the CDR3 is TGTGCCAGTAGTATCGACAGGGCTAAGCGGGGGGAGCTGTTTTTT.

The chain employs TRBV18 and TRBJ1-2; 8 positions match TRBD1. J gave up 8 bases and V 3 bases, and 8 bases lay outside the gene matches. Germline CDR1 reads KGHSH; CDR2 reads LQKENI. The CDR3 sequence is 14 residues long. The CDR3 sequence: CASSPGTGGAGYTF. In DNA, the CDR3 is TGTGCCAGCTCACCTGGGACAGGTGGGGCGGGCTACACCTTC.

This clone occurred a few times. The V call is TRBV4-2, the J call TRBJ2-3, with TRBD1 as a possible D gene (7 bases). The CDR3 is 16 amino acids. Deletions cut 4 bases from V and 0 bases from J, with 14 bases between. Germline V CDR1 and CDR2: LGHNA, YNFKEQ. The CDR3 region is CASSLAGGTSTDTQYF. The CDR3, as DNA: TGTGCCAGCAGCCTAGCAGGGGGGACTAGCACAGATACGCAGTATTTT.